The 27 T cell receptor beta chains listed next were all sequenced from one sample in a study of CD8+CD57+ T cells in acquired aplastic anemia. CDR3 and TCR beta VDJ profiling relied on a genomic DNA template. TCRdb reanalysed the reads using MiXCR and keeps one entry per CDR3 protein. This sample yields 270,000 or so distinct CDR3 sequences, of which around 82% are seen a single time; 35% to 50% belongs to the top ten. Sequenced patients had shown CD8+CD57+ cell expansion by flow cytometry. Sequenced material: sorted CD4+, CD8+, or CD8+CD57+ T cells (not recorded which) from PBMCs. These receptors all come from a human donor with aplastic anemia.

This clonotype has more than one count but fewer than ten. The V gene is TRBV2, the J gene TRBJ2-7; TRBD1 or TRBD2 may be the D gene (5 bases each). The CDR3 contains 14 residues. Germline V gene data show CDR1 as SNHLY and CDR2 as FYNNEI. The CDR3 spells CATSGRGLAYEQFV. DNA for the CDR3: TGTGCCACCAGCGGCCGGGGCCTAGCCTACGAGCAGTTTGTC.

The chain recombines TRBV2 with TRBJ2-1, with D perhaps TRBD1 or TRBD2 (6 bases each). CDR3 length: 17 residues. Germline lookup yields CDR1 SNHLY and CDR2 FYNNEI. V was trimmed by 6 bases and J by 4 bases, leaving 22 bases between them. In DNA form, the CDR3 reads TGTGCCAGCAGCGGGGATGGGGGCACGGGACTGTACAATGAGCAGTTCTTC. Protein: CASSGDGGTGLYNEQFF.

This sequence joins TRBV7-9 and TRBJ2-2, with TRBD1 matching over 7 bases. V was clipped by 11 bases and J by 16 bases; unmatched bases: 16. CDR1 is SEHNR, CDR2 FQNEAQ, per germline (reference sequence). The CDR3 extends over 12 amino acids. CDR3 protein: CAGQVASETQFF. The DNA for the CDR3 is TGTGCCGGACAGGTGGCAAGCGAGACGCAGTTTTTT.

Regarding this clonotype: The DNA is left out, because the CDR3 cannot be placed on it with certainty; the CDR3 is given as TCRdb lists it. The V call is TRBV7-2, the J call TRBJ1-6. The CDR3 numbers 16 amino acids, ends counted. Germline-derived CDR1 and CDR2 are SGHTA and FQGNSA. The CDR3 loop reads CASSFGEGAYKLPFHF.

The chain joins TRBV9 to TRBJ2-1; D uncertain. Looked up from germline, CDR1 is SGDLS and CDR2 is YYNGEE. Trimming cost V 8 bases and J 5 bases, with 20 bases left between them. The CDR3 runs to 15 residues. The CDR3: CASSIAGRANNEQFF. The CDR3 DNA reads TGTGCCAGTAGTATAGCTGGCCGGGCCAACAATGAGCAGTTCTTC.

The gene calls are TRBV5-6 and TRBJ2-7; the D is unclear. CDR3 length: 12 amino acids. Per germline, CDR1 SGHDT and CDR2 YYEEEE. With 3 bases removed from V and 4 bases from J, the gap between germline ends came to 8 bases. CDR3 bases: TGTGCCAGCAGCTCGGACCTATACGAGCAGTACTTC. Amino acid sequence: CASSSDLYEQYF.

The chain carries TRBV15 and TRBJ2-3, with D unclear. The germline CDR1 and CDR2 sequences are LNHNV and YYDKDF (reference sequence). This CDR3 comprises 14 residues. Trimming cost V 1 base and J 1 base, with 6 bases left between them. This CDR3 is CATSRARGTDTQYF. CDR3 coding DNA: TGTGCCACCAGCAGAGCTAGGGGCACAGATACGCAGTATTTT.

The CDR3 DNA is TGTGCCAGCAGCTCCAGGGGTGCTGAAGCTTTCTTT. Translated: CASSSRGAEAFF. The rearrangement joins TRBV7-3 to TRBJ1-1, with D tentatively TRBD1 (6 bases). Germline V CDR1 and CDR2: SGHTA, FQGTGA. The CDR3 has 12 residues. Trimming left V 4 bases short and J 6 bases short, with 9 bases between. Variable domain in full (rest from reference TRBV7-3 and TRBJ1-1): GAGVSQTPSNKVTEKGKYVELRCDPISGHTALYWYRQSLGQGPEFLIYFQGTGAADDSGLPNDRFFAVRPEGSVSTLKIQRTERGDSAVYLCASSSRGAEAFFGQGTRLTVV.

A remark on this clonotype: A read error is likely, as this CDR3 ends without the conserved phenylalanine or tryptophan. Because the CDR3's place on the DNA is in doubt, the DNA is left out and the CDR3 is given as listed by TCRdb. The chain recombines TRBV15 with TRBJ1-1. Germline loops: CDR1 LNHNV, CDR2 YYDKDF (reference sequence). The CDR3 sequence runs 15 residues, both termini included. The CDR3 sequence: CATSRDIKQETEDFV.

The genes are TRBV7-6 and TRBJ1-3; D unresolved. The length of the CDR3 is 13 residues. Trimming removed 2 bases from V and 4 bases from J, with 6 bases in between. Germline V gives CDR1 SGHVS, CDR2 FNYEAQ. The CDR3 nucleotides are TGTGCCAGCAGCTTACAGGAGGGAAACACCATATATTTT. It translates to CASSLQEGNTIYF.

V usage is TRBV7-3 and J usage is TRBJ2-6; TRBD2 is a possible D gene (6 bases). Trimming cost V 6 bases and J 1 base, with 10 bases left between them. CDR1 is SGHTA, CDR2 FQGTGA, per germline. This CDR3 contains 15 residues. CDR3 residues: CASSGGFSGANVLTF. The CDR3 region has the DNA TGTGCCAGCAGTGGGGGGTTTTCTGGGGCCAACGTCCTGACTTTC.

This clonotype showed up just once. This rearrangement joins TRBV7-2 to TRBJ2-1, with D maybe TRBD2 (5 bases). Trimming left V 5 bases short and J 7 bases short, with 21 bases between. CDR1 and CDR2 from the germline V gene are SGHTA and FQGNSA. The CDR3 totals 16 residues. CDR3: CASSESGGGDYNEQFF. For the CDR3, the DNA is TGTGCCAGCAGCGAATCAGGCGGCGGCGACTATAATGAGCAGTTCTTC.

The rearrangement links TRBV7-8 to TRBJ1-1; perhaps TRBD1 as D (6 bases). Per germline, CDR1 SGHVS and CDR2 FQNEAQ. The CDR3 loop spans 15 amino acids. V lost 5 bases and J 14 bases, leaving 27 bases between the germline ends. Here the CDR3 reads CASSVVVTGSTEGFF. CDR3 coding DNA: TGTGCCAGCAGCGTAGTGGTGACAGGCAGCACTGAGGGCTTCTTT.

This sequence joins TRBV4-1 and TRBJ2-6; D may be TRBD1 (6 bases). Per germline, CDR1 MGHRA and CDR2 YSYEKL. Trimming took off 2 bases at V and 4 bases at J, with 18 bases between the two ends. The CDR3 runs to 18 residues. The CDR3 loop reads CASSQTPPQGIGANVLTF. CDR3 DNA sequence: TGCGCCAGCAGCCAAACTCCTCCTCAGGGGATCGGGGCCAACGTCCTGACTTTC.

The gene calls are TRBV11-1 and TRBJ1-2; D may be TRBD1 (6 bases). Looked up from germline, CDR1 is SGHAT and CDR2 is FQDESV (reference sequence). Trimming removed 3 bases from V and 6 bases from J, with 29 bases in between. The CDR3 spans 19 residues. The chain's CDR3 is CASSFQRSGGPATSDGYTF. CDR3 DNA sequence: TGTGCCAGCAGCTTTCAAAGAAGCGGGGGGCCGGCAACATCAGATGGCTACACCTTC.

Notes on this clonotype: One junction end does not reproduce the germline sequence, and a read error may be involved. This rearrangement joins TRBV7-9 to TRBJ2-6, with unresolved D. The germline gives CDR1 SEHNR, CDR2 FQNEAQ (reference sequence). The CDR3 consists of 17 residues. The CDR3 sequence: CASTLGRVPSGDNVLTF. CDR3 coding DNA: TGTGCCAGCACCTTAGGAAGGGTCCCCTCTGGGGATAACGTCCTGACTTTC.

The chain couples TRBV2 to TRBJ1-1, with TRBD1 matching 8 bases. CDR3 length equals 14 residues. The trim removed 6 bases at V and 3 bases at J, leaving 6 bases unmatched. Per the germline V gene, CDR1 is SNHLY and CDR2 is FYNNEI. CDR3: CASSLRGLDTEAFF. The CDR3 DNA reads TGTGCCAGCAGCCTCAGGGGGCTTGACACTGAAGCTTTCTTT.

A word on this clonotype: At one end, the junction sequence differs from germline, possibly due to a read error. V usage is TRBV7-9 and J usage is TRBJ2-3; D is uncertain. CDR3 size: 13 residues. The V gene's germline CDR1 is SEHNR and CDR2 FQNEAQ (reference sequence). For the CDR3, the DNA is TGTGCCAGCAGGGACGAGAGCACCGATACGCAGTATTTT. It codes for CASRDESTDTQYF. The variable domain in full, completed from reference TRBV7-9 and TRBJ2-3, reads DTGVSQNPRHKITKRGQNVTFRCDPISEHNRLYWYRQTLGQGPEFLTYFQNEAQLEKSRLLSDRFSAERPKGSFSTLEIQRTEQGDSAMYLCASRDESTDTQYFGPGTRLTVL.

The chain carries TRBV7-9 and TRBJ2-3, with TRBD2 matching 12 bases. The CDR3 runs 16 residues. The germline V gene has CDR1 SEHNR and CDR2 FQNEAQ (reference sequence). Germline trimming cut 6 bases from V and 5 bases from J; bases unmatched to any gene: 9. The CDR3 spells CASSKLAGGIVDTQYF. In DNA form, the CDR3 reads TGTGCCAGCAGTAAACTAGCGGGGGGCATAGTAGATACGCAGTATTTT. The entire variable domain, with the rest obtained from reference TRBV7-9 and TRBJ2-3, is as follows: DTGVSQNPRHKITKRGQNVTFRCDPISEHNRLYWYRQTLGQGPEFLTYFQNEAQLEKSRLLSDRFSAERPKGSFSTLEIQRTEQGDSAMYLCASSKLAGGIVDTQYFGPGTRLTVL.

Only a few counts were recorded for this clonotype. A read error may produce the germline difference seen at one junction end. The rearrangement joins TRBV7-2 to TRBJ2-3, with a weak D call TRBD2 (6 bases). The CDR3 contains 14 residues. Germline V lookup: CDR1 SGHTA, CDR2 FQGNSA. The CDR3 bases are TGTGCCAGCAGCTTAGTACCCGGGGAGGAGTCTTTTGGTTTT. This translates into CASSLVPGEESFGF. The full variable domain, with the rest looked up from reference TRBV7-2 and TRBJ2-3, is GAGVSQSPSNKVTEKGKDVELRCDPISGHTALYWYRQSLGQGLEFLIYFQGNSAPDKSGLPSDRFSAERTGGSVSTLTIQRTQQEDSAVYLCASSLVPGEESFGFGPGTRLTVL.

V usage is TRBV10-3 and J usage is TRBJ2-7; tentative D call: TRBD1 (6 bases). CDR3 length: 16 amino acids. Germline lookup yields CDR1 ENHRY and CDR2 SYGVKD. CDR3 sequence: CASSARRQATLYEQYV. CDR3 sequence (DNA): TGTGCCAGCAGTGCGCGGAGACAGGCGACCCTATACGAGCAGTACGTC.

Points on this clonotype: The conserved phenylalanine or tryptophan is not found at the CDR3 terminus, so this likely reflects a read error. The DNA is left out, because the CDR3 cannot be placed on it with certainty; the CDR3 is given as TCRdb lists it. The chain has TRBV2 and TRBJ2-7; the table gives TRBD1 as D, unverified against the DNA. The germline V gene has CDR1 SNHLY and CDR2 FYNNEI. The CDR3 spans 18 amino acids, including both terminal residues. The CDR3 loop reads CASGDGGTGTQCFDPESR.

Turning to this clonotype: A read error is likely, as this CDR3 ends without the conserved phenylalanine or tryptophan. No DNA is shown, since the ends of the CDR3 on it are uncertain; the CDR3 is the one TCRdb lists. The rearrangement uses TRBV7-9 and TRBJ2-3. CDR1 SEHNR and CDR2 FQNEAQ come from the germline V gene (reference sequence). The CDR3 is made up of 13 amino acids, end residues included. This chain's CDR3 is CASSLASAGRDTQ.

The chain carries TRBV27 and TRBJ2-3; 11 nucleotides agree with TRBD2. Trimming took 6 bases from V and 1 from J; bases not matched to a gene: 9. CDR1 and CDR2 (germline): MNHEY, SMNVEV (reference sequence). This CDR3 spans 17 amino acids. As DNA, the CDR3 is TGTGCCAGCAGAACCCTTAGACTAGCGGGATGCACAGATACGCAGTATTTT. As protein: CASRTLRLAGCTDTQYF.

This clonotype was observed a single time. The junction does not match germline at one end; this may be a read error. The chain is built from TRBV7-2 and TRBJ2-3; D possibly corresponds to TRBD2 (6 bases). Germline V lookup: CDR1 SGHTA, CDR2 FQGNSA. The CDR3 runs to 14 residues. The CDR3 spells CASSLVGTSSSEQF. The CDR3 DNA is TGTGCCAGCAGCTTAGTGGGCACTAGCTCTTCGGAGCAGTTT.

The sample holds a few counts of this clonotype. Since a much larger clone is just one base distant, this may be a read error. J is TRBJ1-3 and V is TRBV6-5, with D possibly being TRBD1 (5 bases). Germline assignment: CDR1 MNHEY and CDR2 SVGAGI. With 6 bases removed from V and 5 bases from J, the gap between germline ends came to 14 bases. This CDR3 region has 14 residues. This CDR3 reads CASSEGRGRNTIYF. As DNA, the CDR3 is TGTGCCAGCAGCGAGGGACGGGGAAGAAACACCATATATTTT.

The chain uses TRBV5-1 and TRBJ2-3; D assignment may be TRBD1 or TRBD2 (5 bases each). Trimming removed 0 bases at V and 10 bases at J, with 12 bases between. The CDR3 runs to 13 residues. Germline lookup yields CDR1 SGHRS and CDR2 YFSETQ. CDR3 bases: TGCGCCAGCAGCTTGGGACCCCGAGGGGCGCAGTATTTT. Its protein product is CASSLGPRGAQYF.